Listed here are 19 T cell receptor beta chains from one sample, sequenced in a study of blood T cell repertoires in COVID-19 (TCRdb year 2020). The library was generated by the immunoSEQ multiplex PCR assay. TCRdb retrieved this table from immuneACCESS and kept in-frame rearrangements only. Not all clones are present; in checked studies, unresolved V genes account for under half, and no reason is known for the remainder. The sample profile shows around 140,000 clones; 70% to 90% of them were found once. The ten largest clones capture 4.3% of the sample. Sequencing was carried out using PBMCs or T cells enriched from blood (not recorded which). These TCRs come from a man aged 50-60 years who had recovered from COVID-19.

The chain has TRBV12-3 or TRBV12-4 and TRBJ2-1; D perhaps matches TRBD2 (5 bases). V was trimmed by 7 bases and J by 8 bases, leaving 12 bases between them. The CDR3 totals 12 residues. The CDR3 DNA reads TGTGCCAGCACCAGGACTTCCGATGAGCAGTTCTTC. Protein product: CASTRTSDEQFF.

The chain uses TRBV5-5 and TRBJ1-1; D is undetermined. The CDR3 totals 13 residues. Germline CDR1 and CDR2: SGHKS and YYEKEE (reference sequence). V lost 1 base and J lost 4, with 8 bases in between. In nucleotides, the CDR3 is TGTGCCAGCAGCTTGAGCCCTGGCACTGAAGCTTTCTTT. Its protein is CASSLSPGTEAFF.

The V gene is TRBV19, the J gene TRBJ1-1, with D unresolved. Trimming cost V 2 bases and J 8 bases, with 12 bases left between them. This CDR3 comprises 13 residues. Germline V gene data show CDR1 as LNHDA and CDR2 as SQIVND (reference sequence). Written as DNA, the CDR3 is TGTGCCAGTAGTATATTGTTTGGCAGGGAAGCTTTCTTT. Its protein product is CASSILFGREAFF.

This rearrangement joins TRBV5-4 to TRBJ2-7; D unresolved. V was trimmed by 1 base and J by 3 bases, leaving 8 bases between them. The CDR3 has 13 amino acids. The germline gives CDR1 SGHNT, CDR2 YYREEE (reference sequence). CDR3 sequence reads: CASSLNSHYEQYF. The CDR3 coding sequence is TGTGCCAGCAGCTTGAACAGCCACTACGAGCAGTACTTC.

The chain joins TRBV7-2 to TRBJ2-5; 7 bases are shared with TRBD2. CDR3 length equals 17 residues. V trimming: 3 bases; J trimming: 5 bases; junction bases outside the gene matches: 15. The germline CDR1 and CDR2 sequences are SGHTA and FQGNSA. The CDR3 loop is CASSFRGSGVLGETQYF. The CDR3 DNA reads TGTGCCAGCAGCTTCCGTGGCAGCGGGGTCCTCGGGGAGACCCAGTACTTC.

The chain uses TRBV19 and TRBJ2-3; 16 bases map to TRBD2. This CDR3 contains 17 residues. Germline CDR1 LNHDA, CDR2 SQIVND (reference sequence). V shed 8 bases and J 4 bases; nucleotides not matched to a gene: 9. CDR3 sequence: CASQPGLAGGPSDTQYF. The CDR3 DNA reads TGTGCCAGTCAGCCGGGACTAGCGGGGGGGCCCTCAGATACGCAGTATTTT.

V is TRBV7-3 and J is TRBJ1-1, with 12 bases lining up with TRBD1. The J segment lost 12 bases and the V segment lost 4 bases, leaving 9 bases of the junction unmatched. The CDR3 totals 14 residues. The germline V gene encodes CDR1 SGHTA and CDR2 FQGTGA. This CDR3 is CASSSSPGQGASFF. The CDR3 region has the DNA TGTGCCAGCAGCTCTTCTCCGGGACAGGGGGCGTCTTTCTTT.

V is TRBV4-1 and J is TRBJ2-7, with 8 bases aligning to TRBD1. V gave up 0 bases and J gave up 3 bases; unmatched junction bases: 10. Germline V gene lookup returns CDR1 MGHRA and CDR2 YSYEKL. CDR3 size: 17 residues. Written as DNA, the CDR3 is TGCGCCAGCAGCCAAGATCCCCACTCGGACAGGGACTACGAGCAGTACTTC. It specifies CASSQDPHSDRDYEQYF.

V and J are TRBV29-1 and TRBJ2-1, with 14 nucleotides matching TRBD2. The CDR3 is made up of 13 amino acids. With V trimmed by 6 bases and J by 8 bases, 3 bases remained unmatched. Per the germline V gene, CDR1 is SQVTM and CDR2 is ANQGSEA. The CDR3 DNA is TGCAGCGTGACTAGCGGGGGGGCCGATGAGCAGTTCTTC. Translating gives CSVTSGGADEQFF.

Of note for this clone: This CDR3 is also generated by other DNA sequences in the sample. The chain uses TRBV28 and TRBJ1-1, with 9 bases aligning to TRBD1. The germline CDR1 and CDR2 sequences are MDHEN and SYDVKM. The junction had 2 bases not matched to a gene; V was cut back by 6 bases and J by 3 bases. This CDR3 has 13 amino acids. The CDR3: CASRRQGDTEAFF. The CDR3 coding sequence is TGTGCCAGCAGAAGACAGGGGGACACTGAAGCTTTCTTT.

The chain joins TRBV29-1 to TRBJ1-1, with unresolved D. Germline V gene lookup returns CDR1 SQVTM and CDR2 ANQGSEA. Between the trimmed V and J ends, which lost 7 bases and 0 bases, there was a span of 12 bases. The CDR3 sequence is 13 residues long. The CDR3 is CSGSAGMNTEAFF. In DNA, the CDR3 is TGCAGCGGTTCTGCAGGAATGAACACTGAAGCTTTCTTT.

The V call is TRBV6-5, the J call TRBJ2-5; no definite D call. Germline CDR1 reads MNHEY; CDR2 reads SVGAGI. This CDR3 is 15 amino acids long. V lost 1 base and J lost 7, with 16 bases in between. The CDR3 loop is CASSYFGTSAGTQYF. CDR3 DNA sequence: TGTGCCAGCAGTTACTTTGGCACCTCGGCAGGGACCCAGTACTTC.

V gene TRBV6-5 combines with J gene TRBJ1-5; 7 bases line up with TRBD1. From germline, CDR1 is MNHEY and CDR2 SVGAGI. The CDR3 is made up of 13 amino acids. The V segment lost 6 bases and the J segment 6 bases; nucleotides outside the gene matches: 5. DNA of the CDR3: TGTGCCAGCAGACCCAGGGGGACTCAGCCCCAGCATTTT. It specifies CASRPRGTQPQHF.

The chain uses TRBV7-9 and TRBJ1-1, with 7 bases that match TRBD1. Germline assignment: CDR1 SEHNR and CDR2 FQNEAQ (reference sequence). The CDR3 runs to 16 residues. Losses at the gene ends were 0 bases for V and 1 base for J; bases not matched to a gene: 5. The DNA for the CDR3 is TGTGCCAGCAGCTTAGCGGGGGCAGGGGGGAACACTGAAGCTTTCTTT. Protein: CASSLAGAGGNTEAFF.

This chain connects TRBV28 to TRBJ2-1; a weak D match, TRBD2 (6 bases). The CDR3 contains 15 residues. CDR1 is MDHEN and CDR2 is SYDVKM in the germline V gene. V lost 7 bases to trimming and J lost 4 bases, with 17 bases between them. The CDR3 here is CASKWGVTSYNEQFF. For the CDR3, the DNA is TGTGCCAGCAAATGGGGGGTCACGTCGTACAATGAGCAGTTCTTC.

This chain joins TRBV18 and TRBJ2-2; 7 bases fit TRBD1. The junction had 4 bases not matched to a gene; V was cut back by 2 bases and J by 7 bases. The CDR3 covers 14 residues. CDR1 and CDR2 from the germline V gene are KGHSH and LQKENI. The CDR3 DNA follows: TGTGCCAGCTCACCATACAGGGGAATCGGGGAGCTGTTTTTT. Amino acids: CASSPYRGIGELFF.

This sequence joins TRBV6-2 or TRBV6-3 and TRBJ1-5, with D unclear. Germline V lookup: CDR1 MNHEY, CDR2 SVGEGT. The V end was cut by 0 bases, the J end by 0 bases, with 9 bases between. This CDR3 is 16 amino acids long. The CDR3 is CASSYSTTYSNQPQHF. The DNA for the CDR3 is TGTGCCAGCAGTTACTCCACCACTTATAGCAATCAGCCCCAGCATTTT.

J is TRBJ2-3 and V is TRBV30; 13 bases are a match to TRBD2. Germline V gene data show CDR1 as GTSNPN and CDR2 as SVGIG (reference sequence). V shed 2 bases, J shed 4 bases, and the junction held 9 bases outside the gene matches. This CDR3 is 17 amino acids long. The CDR3 reads CAWSLSRTSGSSDTQYF. The CDR3 DNA reads TGTGCCTGGAGTCTCTCACGGACTAGCGGGAGCTCAGATACGCAGTATTTT.

The chain is built from TRBV19 and TRBJ1-1; the match to TRBD1 covers 11 bases. V lost 6 bases, J lost 5 bases, and 5 bases stayed unmatched. Germline CDR1 reads LNHDA; CDR2 reads SQIVND (reference sequence). This CDR3 region has 14 residues. CDR3 coding DNA: TGTGCCAGTAGCCCGGACAGGGGGCAAACTGAAGCTTTCTTT. Protein sequence: CASSPDRGQTEAFF.